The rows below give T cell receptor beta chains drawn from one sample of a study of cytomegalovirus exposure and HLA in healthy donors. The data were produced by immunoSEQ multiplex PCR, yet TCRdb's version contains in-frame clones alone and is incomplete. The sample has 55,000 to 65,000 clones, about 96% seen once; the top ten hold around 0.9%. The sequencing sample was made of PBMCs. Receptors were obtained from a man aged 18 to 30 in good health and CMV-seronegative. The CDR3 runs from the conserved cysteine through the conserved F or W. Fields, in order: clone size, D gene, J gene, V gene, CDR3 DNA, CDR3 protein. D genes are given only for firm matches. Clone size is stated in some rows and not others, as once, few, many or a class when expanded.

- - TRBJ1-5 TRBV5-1 TGCGCCAGCAGCTTAGGGGGGGGCAATCAGCCCCAGCATTTT CASSLGGGNQPQHF
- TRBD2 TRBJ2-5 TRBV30 TGTGCCTGGAGTGTAGCTAGCGGGAGGGAGACCCAGTACTTC CAWSVASGRETQYF
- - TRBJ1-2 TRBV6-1 TGTGCCAGCAGTGAGTGGCGGCGTCCCGGTGGCTACACCTTC CASSEWRRPGGYTF
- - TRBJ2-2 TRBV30 TGTGCCTGTTCACTCGACTGGACGAACACCGGGGAGCTGTTTTTT CACSLDWTNTGELFF
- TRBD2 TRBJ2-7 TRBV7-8 TGTGCCAGCAGCACCGGGACTAGCGGGAGTATGAACGAGCAGTACTTC CASSTGTSGSMNEQYF
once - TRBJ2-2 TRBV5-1 TGCGCCAGCAGCTTGCTAGCAGAAACCGGGGAGCTGTTTTTT CASSLLAETGELFF
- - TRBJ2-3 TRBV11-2 TGTGCCAGCAGCTTCGATTGGTCAGGGGGCACAGATACGCAGTATTTT CASSFDWSGGTDTQYF
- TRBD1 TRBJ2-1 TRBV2 TGTGCCAGCAGTCCGACAGGGGCTACCTACAATGAGCAGTTCTTC CASSPTGATYNEQFF
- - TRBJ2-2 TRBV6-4 TGTGCCAGCAGTGAAGCGGGCACCGGGGAGCTGTTTTTT CASSEAGTGELFF
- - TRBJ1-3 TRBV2 TGTGCCAGCAGTGCGGGCCAGGGGAGTGGAGGAAACACCATATATTTT CASSAGQGSGGNTIYF
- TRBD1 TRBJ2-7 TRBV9 TGTGCCAGCAGCCCCGACCCGACAGGGAGCTCCTACGAGCAGTACTTC CASSPDPTGSSYEQYF
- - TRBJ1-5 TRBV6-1 TGTGCCAGCAGTGAACCGGGGATCTACAATCAGCCCCAGCATTTT CASSEPGIYNQPQHF
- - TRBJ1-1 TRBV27 TGTGCCAGCAGGGGAGGGGCCACTGAAGCTTTCTTT CASRGGATEAFF
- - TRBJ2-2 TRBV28 TGTGCCAGCAGTTTACTTGACTCGTACGCGACCGGGGAGCTGTTTTTT CASSLLDSYATGELFF
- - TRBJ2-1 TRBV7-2 TGTGCCAGCAGCCCCCCGAAACTGGGGGGTGGGGAGCAGTTCTTC CASSPPKLGGGEQFF
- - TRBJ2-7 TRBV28 TGTGCCAGCAGTTTTAGACTAGTTTCCTACGAGCAGTACTTC CASSFRLVSYEQYF
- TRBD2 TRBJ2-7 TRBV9 TGTGCCAGCAGCGTAGGACTAGCGGAAACCTACGAGCAGTACTTC CASSVGLAETYEQYF
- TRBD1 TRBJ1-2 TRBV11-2 TGTGCCAGCAGCAGCCCCGCCCGGGACAGGGGGCGGAGTGGCTACACCTTC CASSSPARDRGRSGYTF
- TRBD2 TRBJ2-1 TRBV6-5 TGTGCCAGCAGTTACTCGAGACTAGCGGCCTACAATGAGCAGTTCTTC CASSYSRLAAYNEQFF
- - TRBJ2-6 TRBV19 TGTGCCAGTAGTACCTACTTTTCTGGGGCCAACGTCCTGACTTTC CASSTYFSGANVLTF
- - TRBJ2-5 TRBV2 TGTGCCAGCAGTGGAAATCTAGGTATCAGTCTGCCAGAGACCCAGTACTTC CASSGNLGISLPETQYF
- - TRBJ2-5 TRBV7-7 TGTGCTAGCAGCCTTCGGGAACAAGAGACCCAGTACTTC CASSLREQETQYF
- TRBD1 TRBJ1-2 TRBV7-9 TGTGCCAGCAGCCAGGAGGGACAGAACTATGGCTACACCTTC CASSQEGQNYGYTF
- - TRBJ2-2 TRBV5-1 TGCGCCAGCACCCGGGAAGGAGGCGGGGAGCTGTTTTTT CASTREGGGELFF
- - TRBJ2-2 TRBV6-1 TGTGCCAGCAGTGACAACCCGGGACAGAACACCGGGGAGCTGTTTTTT CASSDNPGQNTGELFF
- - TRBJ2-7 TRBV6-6 TGTGCCAGCAGTTCCTTGGCTTCCTACGAGCAGTACTTC CASSSLASYEQYF
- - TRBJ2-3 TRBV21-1 TGTGCCAGCAGCATCGGACATATCGGCCGCACAGATACGCAGTATTTT CASSIGHIGRTDTQYF